This TCR beta chain derives from a study of shared clonotypes between healthy human individuals. V dropped 0 bases and J dropped 2 bases, with 21 bases sitting between them. In germline, CDR1 is SGHRS, CDR2 YFSETQ. This CDR3 comprises 18 residues. The data were produced by immunoSEQ multiplex PCR, yet TCRdb's version contains in-frame clones alone and is incomplete. This sample has about 2.4 million clones, with 80% to 95% found just once. Study results and limitations: Inspection by rarefaction showed sorted-subset sequencing to be incomplete despite large depth.

Concerning this clone: Antigen specificity is unknown.

The genes are TRBV5-1 and TRBJ2-7, with D uncertain. Input material: naive CD4+ T cells from PBMCs. The subset is: CD45RA+ positively selected. This receptor was obtained from a man in his late teens or twenties in good health. Some clones in this sample may be carry-over from other donors' samples. The CDR3 coding sequence is TGCGCCAGCAGCTTGGACTCCTATTATGCTCAACCCCCCTACGAGCAGTACTTC. Its translation: CASSLDSYYAQPPYEQYF.